This TCR beta chain was observed in a study of cytomegalovirus exposure and HLA in healthy donors (dated by TCRdb to the late 2010s). Looking at the study overall: In an earlier analysis of approximately 640 of the donors, 250 to 350 Gb of sequence data and 90 million to 120 million unique TCR beta sequences from approximately 180 million T cells were reported. Alongside the repertoire data, information on donor age, sex, ethnicity and CMV serostatus was compiled. Of the approximately 400 genotyped donors, 65% to 90% were placed in the genetic ancestry cluster associated with self-reported Caucasian donors. HLA typing included class I and class II loci at four-digit resolution. All discovery cohort repertoires had been generated using a single sequencing platform. A later genetic analysis used genome-wide SNP genotypes for about 60% of the roughly 700 donors, treating that subset as a discovery cohort. Across some 400 genotyped donors of the cohort, an average of about 240,000 unique TCR beta nucleotide sequences per donor were sequenced, and roughly 20% of those sequences were non-productive. Along with the approximately 650-subject first cohort, a separate validation cohort of over a hundred different subjects was used. Typing coverage differed by locus: A, B, C, DRB1 and DQB1 were typed in about 629-630 donors, DQA1 in about 560, DPA1 in 600 to 610, and DPB1 in about 450. Using immunosequencing, the study profiled T cell repertoires from some 670 subjects and related those repertoires to cytomegalovirus serostatus. To predict cytomegalovirus infection status, the study brought together high-throughput TCR immunosequencing, statistical association of individual TCRs with disease status, and machine learning. An early release covering roughly 640 HLA-typed donors comprised around 300 gigabases of sequencing data and roughly 86 million unique TCR sequences. In an earlier analysis of 587 of the donors, high-throughput TCR beta sequencing was used to judge whether each TCR beta V gene segment behaved as functional or pseudogenic. The study aimed to test whether signatures of past pathogen exposure could be identified by cataloging public T cell receptors. A handful of DR-DQ haplotypes were handled as single units for association and clustering because linkage in the cohort was strong. Rather than using new phenotypic data, the later analysis identified candidate immune exposures from TCR beta sequences and from how often those sequences occurred across donors. A later analysis re-analyzed previously published TCR beta repertoires from roughly 690 donors and added high-resolution HLA genotyping to study TCR occurrence patterns.

The cohort comprised 710 or so healthy bone marrow donors. All cohort members were sampled while nominally healthy, although unrecorded immune exposures were likely present. The donor tested CMV seropositive, placing the donor among the 290 or so seropositive members of the cohort. A peripheral blood sample was collected from each donor, and TCR beta sequencing was performed on peripheral blood mononuclear cells. The Qiagen DNeasy Blood Extraction Kit was used to extract genomic DNA from the blood cell samples. Preparation of the library involved the immunoSEQ multiplex PCR assay. For the multiplex PCR, a mixture combining 60 forward primers for TCR Vbeta segments and 13 reverse primers for TCR Jbeta segments was used. The CDR3 region of rearranged TCR beta genes was amplified from genomic DNA by a multiplex PCR assay. The Illumina HiSeq System was used to sequence the amplified TCR beta libraries as 87-base-pair reads. On the authors' methods: In a later analysis, tens of millions of unique TCR beta chains were counted across the roughly 670 repertoires, and some 10 million of these chains were shared by at least two donors. Raw reads were error-corrected and collapsed into unique sequences with a nearest-neighbor algorithm that merged closely related sequences to remove PCR and sequencing errors. V, D and J gene segments were assigned by aligning CDR3 sequences to IMGT reference sequences. For a sequence to be retained, a match of at least six nucleotides to both a V gene segment and a J gene segment was required. A rearrangement counted as productive if the CDR3 had no stop codons and remained in frame with V and J, and every other rearrangement counted as non-productive. Following IMGT convention, CDR3 was defined as the stretch from the second conserved V-encoded cysteine to the conserved J-encoded phenylalanine. Sequences without an unambiguous match to a single V gene segment were excluded from the earlier analysis of approximately 560 of the donors. In an earlier analysis of 587 of the donors, V segments were called functional above 56.7% productive rearrangements and were called segregating when the between-donor standard deviation exceeded 5%. A statistical classification framework was built for diagnosing cytomegalovirus status from the catalog of TCR beta chain sequences. A later analysis assigned V and J genes by comparing TCR nucleotide sequences with IMGT/GENE-DB human TR gene sequences. In a later analysis, CDR3 sequences and most-parsimonious VDJ recombination scenarios were assigned using the TCRdist pipeline. In a later analysis, each TCR beta chain was defined by its CDR3 amino acid sequence together with its V-gene family, and reads without a unique V-gene family were excluded. A later analysis removed 592 highly shared, low-generation-probability nucleotide sequences to deal with suspected cross-contamination and a sequencing artifact. A later analysis calculated a clonal expansion index for each public chain from normalized within-repertoire ranks of inferred template counts. In a later analysis, generation probabilities were computed using a VDJ recombination model fitted to out-of-frame rearrangements, and the results were checked against IGoR. In a later analysis, hypergeometric tests were used to score TCR-TCR, TCR-HLA and TCR-CMV co-occurrence, with a repertoire-size bias correction applied to TCR pairs. To estimate false discovery rates, a later analysis permuted the HLA or CMV assignments 20 times. In a later analysis, co-occurring TCRs were grouped using DBSCAN, with TCRdist sequence similarity added in when clustering inside HLA-allele-positive subsets. Co-occurrence clustering excluded repertoires with fewer than 30,000 or more than 120,000 public chains, plus five with anomalous nucleotide sharing. This is the immuneACCESS table as TCRdb keeps it, with only in-frame sequences that have V and J called. A part of the clones is gone; compared with another copy, unresolved V genes explain less than half, and the rest is unexplained. That table gives V, J and clone size, and the DNA gave D and trimming. For this sample there are 150,000 to 170,000 clones; 80% appear just once. The ten largest clones represent around 5.6% of the sample.

Clipping removes 10 bases from V and 3 bases from J, with 6 as the unmatched junction base count. From cysteine to phenylalanine, the CDR3 is 13 amino acids long. The DNA shown is the 39-base CDR3, in frame from base 1. The germline V gene (reference sequence) provides CDR1 LNHDA and CDR2 SQIVND. The paper's findings and limits, for the study overall: The earlier analysis of 587 of the donors excluded 15 to 20 rarely observed V segments, including chromosome 9 orphons, because counts were too low. Across donors, most TCR sequences were observed very rarely, whereas some public TCRs were present in many individuals. In a later analysis, HLA-associated TCR beta chains were found to be more clonally expanded and to have lower generation probabilities than equally common non-associated chains. According to the authors, the approach could potentially be generalized to other disease states and immunological phenotypes. In a later analysis, the rate of TCR association differed among HLA loci, with DRB1 alleles having the most associated TCRs and HLA-C alleles having the fewest. According to a later analysis, most CMV-associated TCR beta chains appeared to be HLA-restricted, and the HLA associations seemed to be driven largely by CMV exposure. Linkage disequilibrium might explain the correlated functional status among segregating V segments, but an unknown experimental factor could not be ruled out. The only immune exposure information available for the cohort was CMV serostatus. Because some donors lacked HLA typing at each locus, the association tests relied only on the typed subset. When HLA alleles, especially DR and DQ, strongly co-occurred, TCR associations were difficult to assign to individual alleles. In this cohort, only TCR beta chains were sequenced, and detectable features were limited by the absence of alpha or paired-chain data. Cytomegalovirus status was reported to be diagnosed by the classifier with high specificity and sensitivity in both the original and validation cohorts. Compared with the 666-donor mean, donors in an Asian-associated ancestry cluster had fewer N-insertions in productive TCRs, according to a later genetic analysis. The presence/absence analyses assumed that sequencing depth was roughly uniform across donors, and that assumption may not be true. Specific HLA alleles were associated with 16,951 TCR beta sequences at a false discovery rate of 0.05 in a later analysis. A further reported finding was that TCR beta sequences accurately predicted the HLA-A and HLA-B alleles for most subjects in the first cohort. A cluster of highly shared sequence variants was judged likely to represent a technical artifact of the sequencing pipeline. The study gave a list of 150 to 200 TCR beta chains associated with cytomegalovirus. A few of the identified cytomegalovirus-associated TCR beta chains were confirmed in vitro to be specific for cytomegalovirus antigens. Several of the top co-occurrence clusters appeared to be linked to parvovirus B19, influenza, CMV and Epstein-Barr virus, according to a later analysis. The 87-base-pair reads could not distinguish some IMGT-functional V segments, including TRBV6-2 and TRBV6-3, so those segments were excluded. In a later genetic analysis, a missense DCLRE1C variant was associated with V-gene and J-gene trimming of TCR beta chains, and the association was replicated in an independent cohort. An earlier analysis of approximately 540 of the donors showed that most TCR beta V segments appeared in productive rearrangements either about 87% or about 30% of the time, which broadly matched IMGT annotations.

Notes on this clone: The antigen this receptor binds is unknown. No base-level quality is on record; no much larger clone is a single base apart.

The TCR sequence derives from a woman in her thirties or forties in good health and CMV-seropositive. The specimen was PBMCs. The chain links TRBV19 with TRBJ1-5; the central 7 bases match TRBD1. The nucleotide sequence reads as follows: TGTGCCACCAGGGACAGCGCCAATCAGCCCCAGCATTTT. It translates to CATRDSANQPQHF.